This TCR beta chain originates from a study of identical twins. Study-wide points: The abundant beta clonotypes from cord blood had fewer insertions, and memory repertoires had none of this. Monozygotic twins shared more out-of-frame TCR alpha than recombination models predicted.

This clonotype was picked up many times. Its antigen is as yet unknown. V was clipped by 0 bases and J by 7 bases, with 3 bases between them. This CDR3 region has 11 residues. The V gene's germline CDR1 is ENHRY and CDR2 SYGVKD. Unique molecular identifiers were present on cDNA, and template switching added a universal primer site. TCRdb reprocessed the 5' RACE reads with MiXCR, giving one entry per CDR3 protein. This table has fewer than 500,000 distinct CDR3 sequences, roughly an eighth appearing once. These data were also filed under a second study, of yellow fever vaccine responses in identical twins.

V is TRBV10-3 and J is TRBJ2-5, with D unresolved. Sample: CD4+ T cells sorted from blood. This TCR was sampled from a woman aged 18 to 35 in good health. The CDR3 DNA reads TGTGCCATCAGTGAGTCGGGGACCCAGTACTTC. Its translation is CAISESGTQYF.